The 11 T cell receptor beta chains below were found in one sample sequenced in a study of T cell repertoires in cytomegalovirus infection. Their antigens are not known. Via MiXCR, TCRdb re-called the reads, giving one row per CDR3 protein. Here the sample spans about 830,000 distinct CDR3 sequences, 32% being singletons. The source was cultured CD8+ T cells from PBMCs, collected from culture after CMV antigen stimulation. The receptors here all came from a human donor in good health (CMV status not recorded). Some clones in this sample may be carry-over from other donors' samples.

The chain recombines TRBV5-1 with TRBJ2-1; D might be TRBD1 or TRBD2, each matching 5 bases. V dropped 3 bases and J dropped 5 bases, with 18 bases sitting between them. The CDR3 runs to 16 residues. Germline CDR1 and CDR2: SGHRS and YFSETQ. The CDR3 bases are TGCGCCAGCAGCTACGGACCCCGGGACGGAAACAATGAGCAGTTCTTC. Protein: CASSYGPRDGNNEQFF.

The chain uses TRBV4-1 and TRBJ1-4, with D uncertain. The CDR3 has 13 residues. Trimming took off 1 base at V and 5 bases at J, with 5 bases between the two ends. CDR1 and CDR2 from the germline V gene are MGHRA and YSYEKL. The CDR3 DNA reads TGCGCCAGCAGCCAAGGGAGCAATGAAAAACTGTTTTTT. This gives the protein CASSQGSNEKLFF.

This clonotype was picked up a small number of times. The rearrangement links TRBV12-3 or TRBV12-4 to TRBJ2-2; D may be TRBD1 or TRBD2 (6 bases each). The CDR3 totals 15 residues. The V and J ends lost 5 bases and 4 bases respectively, with 14 bases between them. The CDR3 nucleotides read TGTGCCAGCAGTGGAGGGGGGCCGGTCACCGGGGAGCTGTTTTTT. It translates to CASSGGGPVTGELFF.

Concerning this clonotype itself: The junction does not match germline at one end; this may be a read error. The rearrangement uses TRBV11-2 and TRBJ2-2, with D perhaps TRBD1 or TRBD2 (5 bases each). The germline gives CDR1 SGHAT, CDR2 FQNNGV. The CDR3 runs to 16 residues. The CDR3 region is CASSLGWDGNIGELFF. The CDR3 nucleotides read TGTGCCAGCAGCTTAGGATGGGACGGCAACATCGGGGAGCTGTTTTTT. Based on the CDR3 plus reference TRBV11-2 and TRBJ2-2, the full variable domain is EAGVAQSPRYKIIEKRQSVAFWCNPISGHATLYWYQQILGQGPKLLIQFQNNGVVDDSQLPKDRFSAERLKGVDSTLKIQPAKLEDSAVYLCASSLGWDGNIGELFFGEGSRLTVL.

This clonotype has more than one count but fewer than ten. The chain is built from TRBV5-1 and TRBJ2-7; D may be TRBD2 (6 bases). The germline V and J ends were trimmed by 4 bases and 6 bases, with 17 bases remaining between them. From germline, CDR1 is SGHRS and CDR2 YFSETQ. The CDR3 runs 14 residues. The CDR3 protein is CASSHRDFSLEQYF. Written as DNA, the CDR3 is TGCGCCAGCAGCCACCGGGACTTCTCCCTCGAGCAGTACTTC.

This rearrangement joins TRBV15 to TRBJ2-7, with 7 bases aligning to TRBD2. The CDR3 loop spans 13 amino acids. Per germline, CDR1 LNHNV and CDR2 YYDKDF (reference sequence). The trim removed 1 base at V and 6 bases at J, leaving 3 bases unmatched. In DNA, the CDR3 is TGTGCCACCAGCAGAGGGGGAGGGACCGAGCAGTACGTC. Its translation is CATSRGGGTEQYV.

This clonotype has just a few counts. The chain uses TRBV10-2 and TRBJ2-3; possibly TRBD2 for D (5 bases). The germline V and J ends were trimmed by 7 bases and 5 bases, with 16 bases remaining between them. The CDR3 contains 14 residues. Germline V CDR1 and CDR2: WSHSY, SAAADI. The CDR3 is CASTERSRGDTQYF. Written as DNA, the CDR3 is TGCGCCAGCACGGAACGTAGTCGGGGAGATACGCAGTATTTT.

In its sample, this clonotype was seen a few times. The chain recombines TRBV4-1 with TRBJ1-4; unclear D gene. CDR1 and CDR2 (germline): MGHRA, YSYEKL. The ends were cut back, 1 base at V and 8 bases at J, with 11 bases in the middle. The CDR3 is 14 residues long. CDR3 protein: CASSQVNAREKLFF. CDR3 DNA sequence: TGCGCCAGCAGCCAAGTTAACGCAAGGGAAAAACTGTTTTTT.

The CDR3 is CASTPGPNNEQFF. DNA for the CDR3: TGTGCCAGCACCCCCGGGCCCAACAATGAGCAGTTCTTC. The chain has TRBV6-1 and TRBJ2-1; D is undetermined. The CDR3 runs to 13 residues. Germline-derived CDR1 and CDR2 are MNHNS and SASEGT. Trimming pared 7 bases from V and 5 bases from J, leaving 12 bases between.

In this sample, this clonotype turned up a few times. The chain uses TRBV5-6 and TRBJ2-2, with 9 bases fitting TRBD1. The CDR3 covers 17 residues. The V gene's germline CDR1 is SGHDT and CDR2 YYEEEE. With V trimmed by 4 bases and J by 5 bases, 12 bases remained unmatched. CDR3 sequence reads: CASSPQGANGWTGELFF. The CDR3 coding sequence is TGTGCCAGCAGCCCACAGGGGGCGAATGGATGGACCGGGGAGCTGTTTTTT. The full variable domain, completed using reference TRBV5-6 and TRBJ2-2, is DAGVTQSPTHLIKTRGQQVTLRCSPKSGHDTVSWYQQALGQGPQFIFQYYEEEERQRGNFPDRFSGHQFPNYSSELNVNALLLGDSALYLCASSPQGANGWTGELFFGEGSRLTVL.

CDR3: CASSSPSSGQETQYF. The CDR3 coding sequence is TGTGCCAGCAGCTCCCCTTCTAGCGGCCAAGAGACCCAGTACTTC. This rearrangement joins TRBV7-2 to TRBJ2-5, with 7 bases aligning to TRBD2. With V trimmed by 4 bases and J by 1 base, 6 bases remained unmatched. The CDR3 covers 15 residues. CDR1 SGHTA and CDR2 FQGNSA come from the germline V gene.